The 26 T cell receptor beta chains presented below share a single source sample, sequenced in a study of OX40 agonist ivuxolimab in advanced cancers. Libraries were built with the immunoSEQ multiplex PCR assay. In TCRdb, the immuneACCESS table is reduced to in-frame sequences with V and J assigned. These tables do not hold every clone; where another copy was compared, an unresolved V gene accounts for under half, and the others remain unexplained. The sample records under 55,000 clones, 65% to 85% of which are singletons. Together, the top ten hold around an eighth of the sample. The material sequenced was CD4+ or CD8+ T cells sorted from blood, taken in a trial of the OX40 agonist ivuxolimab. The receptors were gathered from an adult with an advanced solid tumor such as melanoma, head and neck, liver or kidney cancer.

As DNA, the CDR3 is TGTGCCAGCAGTTCAGGACTAGCGGGAGTCTCCGGGGAGCTGTTTTTT. This sequence encodes CASSSGLAGVSGELFF. The chain joins TRBV27 to TRBJ2-2; 13 positions agree with TRBD2. The CDR3 covers 16 residues. J lost 6 bases, V lost 4 bases, and 5 bases had no gene match. Germline V lookup: CDR1 MNHEY, CDR2 SMNVEV (reference sequence).

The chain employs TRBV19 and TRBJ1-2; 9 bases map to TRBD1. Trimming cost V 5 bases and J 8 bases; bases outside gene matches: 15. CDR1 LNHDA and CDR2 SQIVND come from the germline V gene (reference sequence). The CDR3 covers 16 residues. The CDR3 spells CASSPYSGQGTHGYTF. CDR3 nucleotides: TGTGCCAGTAGTCCATACTCCGGACAGGGGACTCACGGCTACACCTTC.

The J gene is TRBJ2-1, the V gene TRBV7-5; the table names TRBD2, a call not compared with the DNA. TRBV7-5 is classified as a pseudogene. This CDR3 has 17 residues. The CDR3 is CVRSLGSASGRRDEQFF. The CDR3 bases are TGTGTCAGAAGCTTAGGGTCGGCTAGCGGGAGGCGAGACGAGCAGTTCTTC.

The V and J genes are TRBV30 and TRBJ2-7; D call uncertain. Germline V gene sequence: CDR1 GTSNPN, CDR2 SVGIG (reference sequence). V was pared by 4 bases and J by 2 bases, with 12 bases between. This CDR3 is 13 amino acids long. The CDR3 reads CAWIGRPPYEQYF. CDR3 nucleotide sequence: TGTGCCTGGATTGGCAGGCCACCCTACGAGCAGTACTTC.

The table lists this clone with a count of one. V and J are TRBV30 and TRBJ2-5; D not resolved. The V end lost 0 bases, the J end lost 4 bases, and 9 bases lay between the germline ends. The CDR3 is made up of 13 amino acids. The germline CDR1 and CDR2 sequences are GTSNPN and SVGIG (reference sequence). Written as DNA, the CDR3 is TGTGCCTGGAGTGTACAAGGGTCAGAGACCCAGTACTTC. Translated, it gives CAWSVQGSETQYF. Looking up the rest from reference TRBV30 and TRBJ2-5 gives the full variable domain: SQTIHQWPATLVQPVGSPLSLECTVEGTSNPNLYWYRQAAGRGLQLLFYSVGIGQISSEVPQNLSASRPQDRQFILSSKKLLLSDSGFYLCAWSVQGSETQYFGPGTRLLVL.

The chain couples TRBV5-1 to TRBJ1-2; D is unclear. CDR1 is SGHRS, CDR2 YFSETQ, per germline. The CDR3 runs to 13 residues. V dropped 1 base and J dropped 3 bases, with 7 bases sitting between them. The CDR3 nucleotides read TGCGCCAGCAGCTTGTTCGGGGACTATGGCTACACCTTC. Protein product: CASSLFGDYGYTF.

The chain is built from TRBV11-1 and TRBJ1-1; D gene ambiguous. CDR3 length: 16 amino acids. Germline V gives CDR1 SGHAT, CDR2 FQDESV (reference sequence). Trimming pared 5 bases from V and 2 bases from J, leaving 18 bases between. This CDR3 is CASSLKGRSPNTEAFF. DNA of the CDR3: TGTGCCAGCAGCCTTAAAGGACGGTCCCCCAACACTGAAGCTTTCTTT. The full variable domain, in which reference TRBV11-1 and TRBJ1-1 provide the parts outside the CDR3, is EAEVAQSPRYKITEKSQAVAFWCDPISGHATLYWYRQILGQGPELLVQFQDESVVDDSQLPKDRFSAERLKGVDSTLKIQPAELGDSAMYLCASSLKGRSPNTEAFFGQGTRLTVV.

CDR3 sequence (DNA): TGTGCCAGCAGGAAAGGGACACGGGGCTACACCTTC. This translates into CASRKGTRGYTF. The chain couples TRBV6-1 to TRBJ1-2; D may be TRBD1 (6 bases). Germline CDR1 MNHNS, CDR2 SASEGT. The CDR3 contains 12 residues. Trimming removed 6 bases from V and 8 bases from J, with 13 bases in between.

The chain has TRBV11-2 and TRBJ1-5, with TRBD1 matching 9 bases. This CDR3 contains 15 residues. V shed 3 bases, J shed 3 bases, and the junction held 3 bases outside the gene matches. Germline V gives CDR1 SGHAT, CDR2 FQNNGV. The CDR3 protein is CASSFGDRDNQPQHF. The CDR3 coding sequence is TGTGCCAGCAGCTTCGGGGACAGGGACAATCAGCCCCAGCATTTT.

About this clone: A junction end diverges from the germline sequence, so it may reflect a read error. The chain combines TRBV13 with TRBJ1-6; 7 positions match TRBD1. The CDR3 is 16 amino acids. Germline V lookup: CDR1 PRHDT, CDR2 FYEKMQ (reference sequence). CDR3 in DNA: TGTGCCAGCACCCGACAGGGCAGTGGCTATAATTCACCCCCCCACTTT. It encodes CASTRQGSGYNSPPHF.

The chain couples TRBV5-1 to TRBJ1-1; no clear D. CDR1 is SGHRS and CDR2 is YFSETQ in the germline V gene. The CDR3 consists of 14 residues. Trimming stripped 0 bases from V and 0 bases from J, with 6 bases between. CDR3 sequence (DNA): TGCGCCAGCAGCTTGGGAGAGCTGAACACTGAAGCTTTCTTT. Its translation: CASSLGELNTEAFF.

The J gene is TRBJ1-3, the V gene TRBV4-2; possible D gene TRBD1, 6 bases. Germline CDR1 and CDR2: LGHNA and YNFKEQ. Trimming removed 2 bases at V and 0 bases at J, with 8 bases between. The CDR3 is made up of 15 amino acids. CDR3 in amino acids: CASSQPGASGNTIYF. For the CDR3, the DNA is TGTGCCAGCAGCCAACCGGGGGCCTCTGGAAACACCATATATTTT.

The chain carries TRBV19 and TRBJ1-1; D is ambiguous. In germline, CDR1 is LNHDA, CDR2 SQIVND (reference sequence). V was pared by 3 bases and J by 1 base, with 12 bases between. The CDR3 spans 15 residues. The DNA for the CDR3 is TGTGCCAGTAGTATCGGAGGGTTTCAGAACACTGAAGCTTTCTTT. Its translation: CASSIGGFQNTEAFF.

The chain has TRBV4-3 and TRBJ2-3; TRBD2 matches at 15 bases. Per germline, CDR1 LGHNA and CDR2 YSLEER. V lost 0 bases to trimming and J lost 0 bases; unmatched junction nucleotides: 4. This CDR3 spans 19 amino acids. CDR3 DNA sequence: TGCGCCAGCAGCCAAGAGTGGGGGACTAGCGGGAGGAGCACAGATACGCAGTATTTT. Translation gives CASSQEWGTSGRSTDTQYF.

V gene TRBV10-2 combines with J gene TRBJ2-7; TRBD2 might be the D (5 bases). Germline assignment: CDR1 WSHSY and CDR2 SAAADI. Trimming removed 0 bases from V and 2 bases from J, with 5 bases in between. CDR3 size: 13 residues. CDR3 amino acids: CASSESRAYEQYV. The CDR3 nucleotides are TGCGCCAGCAGTGAGTCGAGGGCCTACGAGCAGTACGTC.

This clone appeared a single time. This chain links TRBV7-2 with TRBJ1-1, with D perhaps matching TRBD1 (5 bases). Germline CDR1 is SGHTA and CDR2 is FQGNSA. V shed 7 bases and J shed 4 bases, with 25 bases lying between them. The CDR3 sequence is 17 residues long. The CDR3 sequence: CASTSPLGRQGGTEAFF. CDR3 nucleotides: TGTGCCAGCACCTCGCCCCTGGGCAGGCAGGGCGGCACTGAAGCTTTCTTT.

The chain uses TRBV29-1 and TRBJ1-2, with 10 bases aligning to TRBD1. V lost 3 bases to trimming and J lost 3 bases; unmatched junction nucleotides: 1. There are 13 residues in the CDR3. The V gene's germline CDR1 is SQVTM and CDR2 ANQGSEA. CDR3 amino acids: CSVETGGYYGYTF. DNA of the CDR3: TGCAGCGTTGAGACAGGGGGCTACTATGGCTACACCTTC.

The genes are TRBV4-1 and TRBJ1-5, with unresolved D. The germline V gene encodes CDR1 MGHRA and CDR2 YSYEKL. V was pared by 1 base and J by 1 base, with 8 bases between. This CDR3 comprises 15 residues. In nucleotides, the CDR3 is TGCGCCAGCAGCCAAGGGCAGCTAAGCAATCAGCCCCAGCATTTT. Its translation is CASSQGQLSNQPQHF.

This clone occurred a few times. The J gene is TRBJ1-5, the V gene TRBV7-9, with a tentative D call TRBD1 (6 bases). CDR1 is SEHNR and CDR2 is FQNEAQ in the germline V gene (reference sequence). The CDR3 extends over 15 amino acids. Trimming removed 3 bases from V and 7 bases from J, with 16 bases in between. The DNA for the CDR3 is TGTGCCAGCAGCTTGCCCCACAGGGATGTCCAGCCCCAGCATTTT. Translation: CASSLPHRDVQPQHF.

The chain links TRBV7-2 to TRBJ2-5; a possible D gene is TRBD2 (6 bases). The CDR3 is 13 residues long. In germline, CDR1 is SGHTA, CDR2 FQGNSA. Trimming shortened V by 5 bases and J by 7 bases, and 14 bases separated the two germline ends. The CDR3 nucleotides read TGTGCCAGCAGCCAAACGGACGGGGGGACCCAGTACTTC. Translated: CASSQTDGGTQYF.

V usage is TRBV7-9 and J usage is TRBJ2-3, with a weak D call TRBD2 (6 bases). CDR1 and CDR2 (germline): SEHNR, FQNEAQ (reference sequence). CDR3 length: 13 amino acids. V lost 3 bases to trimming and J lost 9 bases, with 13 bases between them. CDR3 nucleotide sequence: TGTGCCAGCAGCTTTGGGGGGTCTGGCACGCAGTATTTT. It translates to CASSFGGSGTQYF.

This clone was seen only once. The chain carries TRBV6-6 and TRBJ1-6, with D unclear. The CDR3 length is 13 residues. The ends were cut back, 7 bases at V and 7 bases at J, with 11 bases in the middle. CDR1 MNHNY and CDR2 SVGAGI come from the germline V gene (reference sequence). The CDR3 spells CASTKGDNSPLHF. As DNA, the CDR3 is TGTGCCAGCACTAAGGGAGACAATTCACCCCTCCACTTT.

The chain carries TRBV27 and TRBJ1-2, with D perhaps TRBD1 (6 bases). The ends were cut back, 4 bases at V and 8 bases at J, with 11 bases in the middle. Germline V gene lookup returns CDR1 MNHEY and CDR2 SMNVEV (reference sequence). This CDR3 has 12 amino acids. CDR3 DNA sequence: TGTGCCAGCAGTTCTGGGGGCAAAGGCTACACCTTC. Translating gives CASSSGGKGYTF.

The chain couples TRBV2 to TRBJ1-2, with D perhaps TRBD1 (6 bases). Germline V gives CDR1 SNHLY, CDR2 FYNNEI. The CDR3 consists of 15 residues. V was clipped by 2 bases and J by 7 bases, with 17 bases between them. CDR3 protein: CASSEYLGALSGYTF. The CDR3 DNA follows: TGTGCCAGCAGTGAATATCTGGGGGCGCTGAGTGGCTACACCTTC.

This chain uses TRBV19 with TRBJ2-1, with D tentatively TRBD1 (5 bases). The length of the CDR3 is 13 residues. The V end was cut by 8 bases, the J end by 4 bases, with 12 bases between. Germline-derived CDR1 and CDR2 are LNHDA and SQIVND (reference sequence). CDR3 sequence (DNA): TGTGCCAGTGGCCGACAGATTTACAATGAGCAGTTCTTC. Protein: CASGRQIYNEQFF.

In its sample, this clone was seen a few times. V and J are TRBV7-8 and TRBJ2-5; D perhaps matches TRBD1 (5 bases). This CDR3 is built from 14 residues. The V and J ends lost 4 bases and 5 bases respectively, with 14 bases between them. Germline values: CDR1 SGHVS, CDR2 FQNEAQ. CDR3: CASSSSGNLETQYF. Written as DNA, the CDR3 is TGTGCCAGCAGCTCTTCAGGGAATCTGGAGACCCAGTACTTC.